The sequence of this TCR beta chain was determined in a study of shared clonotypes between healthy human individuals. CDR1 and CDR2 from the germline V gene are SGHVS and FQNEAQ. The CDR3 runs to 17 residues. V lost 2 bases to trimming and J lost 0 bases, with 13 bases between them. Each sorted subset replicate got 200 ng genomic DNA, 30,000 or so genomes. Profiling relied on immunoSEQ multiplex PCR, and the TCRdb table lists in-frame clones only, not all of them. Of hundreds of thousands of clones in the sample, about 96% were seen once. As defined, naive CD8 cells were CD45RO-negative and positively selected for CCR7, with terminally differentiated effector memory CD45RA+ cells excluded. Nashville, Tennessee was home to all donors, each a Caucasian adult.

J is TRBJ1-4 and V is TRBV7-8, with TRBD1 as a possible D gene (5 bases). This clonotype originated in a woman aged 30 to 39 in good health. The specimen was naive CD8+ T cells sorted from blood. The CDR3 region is CASSLRGYISTNEKLFF. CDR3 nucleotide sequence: TGTGCCAGCAGCTTAAGGGGATACATCTCAACTAATGAAAAACTGTTTTTT.